The clone carrying this T cell receptor (beta chain) was seen repeatedly, ten times or more. The target antigen is unknown. With 3 bases removed from V and 5 bases from J, the gap between germline ends came to 14 bases. Germline loops: CDR1 DFQATT, CDR2 SNEGSKA (reference sequence). The CDR3 extends over 14 amino acids. The data were obtained in a study of T cells in Graves' hyperthyroidism and ophthalmopathy. Findings and limits, study-wide: Blood also contained most expanded thyroid clonotypes above 0.001.

TCR beta CDR3 region amplification was performed from RNA transcripts. Carried out on the TCR CDR3, a first-round RT-PCR used the HTBI primer set. In TCRdb, the multiplex PCR reads were re-called with MiXCR into one record per CDR3 protein. The sample includes hundreds of thousands of distinct CDR3 sequences, around 24% of them seen just once. The V and J genes are TRBV20-1 and TRBJ1-5; D may be TRBD1 (5 bases). The TCR originated in a woman aged 25 to 39 with Graves' ophthalmopathy. Material: blood. The CDR3 is CSASNTGPYQPQHF. The DNA of the CDR3 is TGCAGTGCTAGTAACACGGGACCTTATCAGCCCCAGCATTTT.